This T cell receptor (beta chain) was profiled in a study of blood T cells in healthy people across ages. The CDR3 is 15 residues long. Looked up from germline, CDR1 is SEHNR and CDR2 is FQNEAQ (reference sequence). Trimming left V 1 base short and J 8 bases short, with 14 bases between. With a J-beta primer mix and a sample-barcoded 5' primer, a second PCR ran roughly 7 to 11 cycles. One entry per CDR3 protein results from TCRdb running MiXCR on the 5' RACE reads. This sample yields around 500,000 distinct CDR3 sequences, of which 25% to 35% are seen a single time; 3% to 4.5% belongs to the top ten. The same data also contributed to another study, on T cells of mothers and their children.

The sample consisted of blood. This TCR derives from a boy aged 2 to 9 in good health. The V gene is TRBV7-9, the J gene TRBJ1-4; D may be TRBD1 (5 bases). The CDR3 DNA is TGTGCCAGCAGCTTAGGGGCCGCAAAGGGGGAAAAACTGTTTTTT. Its translation is CASSLGAAKGEKLFF.